This entry lists 25 T cell receptor beta chains sequenced from one sample in a study of blood T cell repertoires in COVID-19. The assay was immunoSEQ multiplex PCR, and TCRdb's table has in-frame clones only and misses some. Among 200,000 to 250,000 clones listed, over 80% were seen once. The sequenced sample consisted of PBMCs or T cells enriched from blood (not recorded which). All receptors derive from a woman in her thirties or forties who had recovered from COVID-19.

The CDR3 sequence: CASGGGSGSIYNEQFF. The CDR3 DNA reads as TGTGCCAGCGGGGGGGGTAGCGGGAGTATCTACAATGAGCAGTTCTTC. This chain connects TRBV2 to TRBJ2-1, with TRBD2 matching 9 bases. This CDR3 has 16 residues. Trimming cost V 8 bases and J 3 bases; bases outside gene matches: 11. Germline V gene data show CDR1 as SNHLY and CDR2 as FYNNEI.

Points on this clone: Distinct nucleotide sequences in the sample also encode this CDR3. The chain is built from TRBV7-2 and TRBJ1-1; TRBD1 agrees at 8 bases. From germline, CDR1 is SGHTA and CDR2 FQGNSA. The junction had 3 bases not matched to a gene; V was cut back by 1 base and J by 5 bases. The CDR3 length is 14 residues. The CDR3 DNA follows: TGTGCCAGCAGCTTAGGCAGGGGGCTTACTGAAGCTTTCTTT. Amino acid sequence: CASSLGRGLTEAFF.

This clone was seen only once. The chain couples TRBV28 to TRBJ2-7; the D gene is possibly TRBD2 (7 bases). V shed 8 bases and J shed 0 bases, with 11 bases lying between them. CDR3 size: 13 residues. Per germline, CDR1 MDHEN and CDR2 SYDVKM. This CDR3 reads CASGGGHSYEQYF. CDR3 bases: TGTGCCAGCGGGGGGGGACACTCCTACGAGCAGTACTTC.

The chain employs TRBV27 and TRBJ2-7, with 16 bases lining up with TRBD2. Trimming took 6 bases from V and 5 from J; bases not matched to a gene: 4. The CDR3 spans 15 residues. Looked up from germline, CDR1 is MNHEY and CDR2 is SMNVEV (reference sequence). The CDR3 DNA is TGTGCCAGCAGGGGACTAGCGGGAGGGCCCCACGAGCAGTACTTC. It specifies CASRGLAGGPHEQYF.

This clone was seen ten or more times. This chain connects TRBV2 to TRBJ2-2; possible D gene TRBD1, 6 bases. V lost 8 bases to trimming and J lost 1 base, with 11 bases between them. Germline V CDR1 and CDR2: SNHLY, FYNNEI. CDR3 size: 14 residues. CDR3 amino acids: CASLGAVNTGELFF. Here the CDR3 DNA reads TGTGCCAGCCTGGGGGCCGTGAACACCGGGGAGCTGTTTTTT.

The chain employs TRBV6-6 and TRBJ2-1; maybe TRBD2 (5 bases). The CDR3 sequence is 14 residues long. Germline CDR1 MNHNY, CDR2 SVGAGI (reference sequence). The V end lost 7 bases, the J end lost 4 bases, and 14 bases lay between the germline ends. In DNA, the CDR3 is TGTGCCAGCACTTCTCGAGGGATTTACAATGAGCAGTTCTTC. Residues: CASTSRGIYNEQFF.

The rearrangement links TRBV28 to TRBJ2-5; D gene unclear. Germline values: CDR1 MDHEN, CDR2 SYDVKM. This CDR3 is built from 11 residues. The V and J ends lost 3 bases and 4 bases respectively, with 3 bases between them. The DNA of the CDR3 is TGTGCCAGCAGTTTGAGAGAGACCCAGTACTTC. It codes for CASSLRETQYF.

The V call is TRBV21-1, the J call TRBJ1-1. TRBV21-1 is recorded as a pseudogene. This CDR3 has 14 amino acids. The CDR3 sequence: CASSKEVGGTEAFF. CDR3 in DNA: TGTGCCAGCAGCAAAGAGGTCGGGGGCACTGAAGCTTTCTTT.

The chain links TRBV5-1 to TRBJ2-1; TRBD2 matches 7 bases. The length of the CDR3 is 15 residues. The germline gives CDR1 SGHRS, CDR2 YFSETQ. V dropped 0 bases and J dropped 6; count of bases not matched to a gene: 6. DNA of the CDR3: TGCGCCAGCAGCTTGGTGGAGCGGGAAATCAATGAGCAGTTCTTC. This gives the protein CASSLVEREINEQFF.

This clone was seen more than once but under ten times. The chain couples TRBV9 to TRBJ1-5; D may be TRBD1 (6 bases). Germline V CDR1 and CDR2: SGDLS, YYNGEE. This CDR3 is built from 19 residues. The germline V and J ends were trimmed by 2 bases and 1 base, with 22 bases remaining between them. The CDR3 is CASSVCRPTSGTSNQPQHF. The CDR3 DNA is TGTGCCAGCAGCGTTTGCAGGCCCACCAGCGGGACAAGCAATCAGCCCCAGCATTTT.

The chain links TRBV5-4 to TRBJ2-1; 15 bases match TRBD2. The CDR3 runs 16 residues. Germline CDR1 SGHNT, CDR2 YYREEE (reference sequence). The V segment lost 4 bases and the J segment 3 bases; nucleotides outside the gene matches: 2. The DNA of the CDR3 is TGTGCCAGCAGCCCGGGACTAGCGGGAGGCTACAATGAGCAGTTCTTC. Its protein product is CASSPGLAGGYNEQFF.

The chain employs TRBV30 and TRBJ1-6, with D unclear. The germline gives CDR1 GTSNPN, CDR2 SVGIG (reference sequence). The CDR3 is made up of 14 amino acids. The CDR3 bases are TGTGCTCTGGAGGCATGGTCAGCCAATTCACCCCTCCACTTT. Translation gives CALEAWSANSPLHF. Full variable domain (missing parts from reference TRBV30 and TRBJ1-6): SQTIHQWPATLVQPVGSPLSLECTVEGTSNPNLYWYRQAAGRGLQLLFYSVGIGQISSEVPQNLSASRPQDRQFILSSKKLLLSDSGFYLCALEAWSANSPLHFGNGTRLTVT.

The gene calls are TRBV28 and TRBJ1-2; D is uncertain. With 10 bases removed from V and 6 bases from J, the gap between germline ends came to 18 bases. Germline V gene sequence: CDR1 MDHEN, CDR2 SYDVKM. CDR3 length: 13 amino acids. The CDR3 DNA reads as TGTGCCATCCTTTCCGGGAACAAAGATGGCTACACCTTC. The encoded protein is CAILSGNKDGYTF.

The chain is built from TRBV19 and TRBJ1-3, with D possibly TRBD1 on 5 matching bases. V dropped 3 bases and J dropped 0 bases, with 9 bases sitting between them. The CDR3 loop spans 15 amino acids. In germline, CDR1 is LNHDA, CDR2 SQIVND (reference sequence). The CDR3 DNA reads as TGTGCCAGTAGTATCCAGGGCAACTCTGGAAACACCATATATTTT. It is translated as CASSIQGNSGNTIYF.

This clone is a singleton in its sample. The chain recombines TRBV9 with TRBJ2-2; D is undetermined. In germline, CDR1 is SGDLS, CDR2 YYNGEE. V was shortened by 2 bases and J by 1 base, with 9 bases between the two germline ends. This CDR3 is built from 15 residues. CDR3 bases: TGTGCCAGCAGCGTTAGATCCCAGAACACCGGGGAGCTGTTTTTT. The encoded protein is CASSVRSQNTGELFF.

V and J are TRBV3-1 (or the pseudogene TRBV3-2) and TRBJ2-2; D might be TRBD2 (6 bases). Germline V lookup: CDR1 LGHDT, CDR2 YNNKEL (reference sequence). The ends were cut back, 0 bases at V and 5 bases at J, with 10 bases in the middle. CDR3 size: 15 residues. The CDR3 region is CASSQDLGRTGELFF. For the CDR3, the DNA is TGTGCCAGCAGCCAAGATCTAGGGAGGACCGGGGAGCTGTTTTTT.

This clone was picked up a small number of times. The chain employs TRBV7-2 and TRBJ2-2; D gene ambiguous. Germline loops: CDR1 SGHTA, CDR2 FQGNSA. V lost 7 bases to trimming and J lost 2 bases, with 11 bases between them. This CDR3 is built from 14 residues. The CDR3 DNA follows: TGTGCCAGCACGGCGAAGACTAACACCGGGGAGCTGTTTTTT. This sequence encodes CASTAKTNTGELFF.

This clone was observed once. This sequence joins TRBV5-4 and TRBJ1-6; 7 bases map to TRBD1. Looked up from germline, CDR1 is SGHNT and CDR2 is YYREEE (reference sequence). The CDR3 totals 15 residues. Trimming took 4 bases from V and 3 from J; bases not matched to a gene: 4. In DNA, the CDR3 is TGTGCCAGCAGCCGCGGGACAGACTATAATTCACCCCTCCACTTT. Its protein is CASSRGTDYNSPLHF.

V and J are TRBV28 and TRBJ1-5; 12 nucleotides match TRBD1. Trimming cost V 5 bases and J 6 bases; bases outside gene matches: 8. The CDR3 extends over 16 amino acids. Germline V CDR1 and CDR2: MDHEN, SYDVKM. CDR3 protein: CASSTQGQGAGQPQHF. The CDR3 DNA sequence: TGTGCCAGCAGTACGCAGGGACAGGGGGCCGGTCAGCCCCAGCATTTT.

The V gene is TRBV14, the J gene TRBJ2-3; 8 positions agree with TRBD2. The J segment lost 4 bases and the V segment lost 5 bases, leaving 5 bases of the junction unmatched. Germline CDR1 is SGHDN and CDR2 is FVKESK. The CDR3 totals 14 residues. CDR3 nucleotides: TGTGCCAGCAGCGATCCGGGAGGGTCAGATACGCAGTATTTT. Encoded protein: CASSDPGGSDTQYF.

The gene calls are TRBV18 and TRBJ2-2; 9 bases line up with TRBD2. The CDR3 covers 17 residues. Germline assignment: CDR1 KGHSH and CDR2 LQKENI. Trimming removed 3 bases from V and 2 bases from J; junction bases left unmatched: 7. The CDR3 DNA reads TGTGCCAGCTCACCTTTGACTAGCGGTACTAACACCGGGGAGCTGTTTTTT. This sequence encodes CASSPLTSGTNTGELFF.

V gene TRBV5-4 combines with J gene TRBJ2-1, with 7 nucleotides matching TRBD1. The V segment lost 0 bases and the J segment 5 bases; nucleotides outside the gene matches: 5. The CDR3 has 15 residues. From germline, CDR1 is SGHNT and CDR2 YYREEE (reference sequence). The CDR3 DNA follows: TGTGCCAGCAGCTTGGACAGGGGTCGGCACAATGAGCAGTTCTTC. Its translation is CASSLDRGRHNEQFF.

V and J are TRBV2 and TRBJ2-1, with 9 bases lining up with TRBD2. The CDR3 has 14 amino acids. From germline, CDR1 is SNHLY and CDR2 FYNNEI. The V segment lost 10 bases and the J segment 16 bases; nucleotides outside the gene matches: 20. The CDR3 spells CATIRTSESTGCFF. CDR3 sequence (DNA): TGTGCCACCATCCGGACTAGCGAGAGCACGGGGTGTTTCTTC.

The chain links TRBV19 to TRBJ1-2, with 9 bases fitting TRBD1. The CDR3 has 15 amino acids. Germline V lookup: CDR1 LNHDA, CDR2 SQIVND (reference sequence). The ends lost 4 bases at V and 7 bases at J; junction bases unmatched: 10. The CDR3 loop is CASSNWGQGYGGYTF. CDR3 DNA sequence: TGTGCCAGTAGTAACTGGGGACAGGGTTACGGTGGCTACACCTTC. The full variable domain, its missing parts supplied by reference TRBV19 and TRBJ1-2, is DGGITQSPKYLFRKEGQNVTLSCEQNLNHDAMYWYRQDPGQGLRLIYYSQIVNDFQKGDIAEGYSVSREKKESFPLTVTSAQKNPTAFYLCASSNWGQGYGGYTFGSGTRLTVV.

The chain recombines TRBV4-1 with TRBJ2-5; 7 bases line up with TRBD1. V gave up 3 bases and J gave up 2 bases; unmatched junction bases: 3. The germline V gene encodes CDR1 MGHRA and CDR2 YSYEKL. The CDR3 is made up of 14 amino acids. The CDR3 DNA sequence: TGCGCCAGCAGCCAGGGACAGTATCAAGAGACCCAGTACTTC. It is translated as CASSQGQYQETQYF.